This T cell receptor beta chain was sequenced in a study of Ad26.COV2.S vaccination and SARS-CoV-2 variants. General study points: Participants in the vaccine arm had higher spike-specific TCR breadth; placebo recipients had lower. Considerable breadth of spike-specific CD8+ and CD4+ T cell responses has reportedly been documented following vaccination. Breadth of non-spike TCRs did not differ between vaccinees and placebo recipients. Analyses that measured TCR breadth and depth may have underestimated total T cell responses.

Regarding this clone: Its antigen remains unknown. An end of the junction differs from the germline gene, which may be a read error.

Per germline, CDR1 MGHRA and CDR2 YSYEKL. CDR3 length equals 13 residues. Sequencing was performed with immunoSEQ multiplex PCR; in TCRdb, only in-frame clones are kept and a portion is missing. The sample includes roughly 150,000 clones, about nine tenths seen only once; the top ten take 4.5% to 6%. The receptor was isolated from a human donor who had recovered from COVID-19. The chain carries TRBV4-1 and TRBJ2-1; TRBD2 matches at 11 bases. The material sequenced was peripheral blood, taken after recovery from COVID-19. Written as DNA, the CDR3 is TGCGCCAGCAGCCAAGATAGCGGGGGGGCTGGGGTCTTC. This gives the protein CASSQDSGGAGVF.